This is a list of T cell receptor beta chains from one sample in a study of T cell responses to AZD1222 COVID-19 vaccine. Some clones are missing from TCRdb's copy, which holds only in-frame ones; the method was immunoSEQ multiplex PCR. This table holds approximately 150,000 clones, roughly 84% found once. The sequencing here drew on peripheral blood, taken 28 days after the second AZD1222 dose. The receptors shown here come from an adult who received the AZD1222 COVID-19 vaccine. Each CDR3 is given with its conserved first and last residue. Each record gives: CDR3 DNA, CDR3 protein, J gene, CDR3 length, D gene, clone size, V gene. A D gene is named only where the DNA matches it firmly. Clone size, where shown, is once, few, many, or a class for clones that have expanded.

DNA: TGTGCCACCAGTGAGTCTGACAGGGGCGGCTACACCTTC; CDR3: CATSESDRGGYTF; J: TRBJ1-2; length: 13; D: TRBD1; size: once; V: TRBV24-1
DNA: TGTGCCAGCAGCTTAAACCGGAGGGATGAGCAGTTCTTC; CDR3: CASSLNRRDEQFF; J: TRBJ2-1; length: 13; D: NA; size: NA; V: TRBV13
DNA: TGTGCCATCAGGGGGGACACTGAAGCTTTCTTT; CDR3: CAIRGDTEAFF; J: TRBJ1-1; length: 11; D: NA; size: NA; V: TRBV10-3
DNA: TGTGCCAGCAGTTACACAGGGTCCGGGGAGCTGTTTTTT; CDR3: CASSYTGSGELFF; J: TRBJ2-2; length: 13; D: NA; size: NA; V: TRBV6-5
DNA: TGCGCCAGCAGCCAAGATCGGACAGGTAATGGCTACACCTTC; CDR3: CASSQDRTGNGYTF; J: TRBJ1-2; length: 14; D: TRBD1; size: NA; V: TRBV4-1
DNA: TGTGCCAGCAGCCAAAGGGTGACCCTAGCGGGGGGGTATGAGCAGTTCTTC; CDR3: CASSQRVTLAGGYEQFF; J: TRBJ2-1; length: 17; D: TRBD2; size: NA; V: TRBV3-1/TRBV3-2
DNA: TGTGCCTGGAGTGTACTTTCAGAGACCCAGTACTTC; CDR3: CAWSVLSETQYF; J: TRBJ2-5; length: 12; D: NA; size: once; V: TRBV30
DNA: TGTGCCAGCACGGGCGGGGGGCCAACCCTCCAAGAGACCCAGTACTTC; CDR3: CASTGGGPTLQETQYF; J: TRBJ2-5; length: 16; D: TRBD2; size: once; V: TRBV28
DNA: TGTGCCAGCAGCCCAACCTCTCCTGGGGCCAACGTCCTGACTTTC; CDR3: CASSPTSPGANVLTF; J: TRBJ2-6; length: 15; D: NA; size: NA; V: TRBV7-8
DNA: TGTGCCAGCAGCCGCCGGGCGGGCACTGAAGCTTTCTTT; CDR3: CASSRRAGTEAFF; J: TRBJ1-1; length: 13; D: NA; size: NA; V: TRBV3-1/TRBV3-2
DNA: TGTGCCAGCAGCCAAGCCCGGGGGGAGATCACAGATACGCAGTATTTT; CDR3: CASSQARGEITDTQYF; J: TRBJ2-3; length: 16; D: TRBD2; size: NA; V: TRBV4-2
DNA: TGTGCCAGCAACAGGGGAGGGGCCAACGTCCTGACTTTC; CDR3: CASNRGGANVLTF; J: TRBJ2-6; length: 13; D: TRBD1; size: once; V: TRBV25-1
DNA: TGTGCCACCAGTGATTTGCAGCTAGCGGGAGGCCCCACAGATACGCAGTATTTT; CDR3: CATSDLQLAGGPTDTQYF; J: TRBJ2-3; length: 18; D: TRBD2; size: once; V: TRBV24-1
DNA: TGTGCCATCAGCAAGACAGGGGTGGAAGGAAACACCATATATTTT; CDR3: CAISKTGVEGNTIYF; J: TRBJ1-3; length: 15; D: TRBD1; size: NA; V: TRBV10-3
DNA: TGTGCCAGCTCACCCCCGGGACTAGCCTCCGGGGAGCTGTTTTTT; CDR3: CASSPPGLASGELFF; J: TRBJ2-2; length: 15; D: TRBD2; size: once; V: TRBV18
DNA: TGTGCCAGCTCACCACCTATTGCGGTTTTGCGGTATGGCTACACCTTC; CDR3: CASSPPIAVLRYGYTF; J: TRBJ1-2; length: 16; D: NA; size: NA; V: TRBV18
DNA: TGTGCCTGGGGCACAGTGGGAAACACCATATATTTT; CDR3: CAWGTVGNTIYF; J: TRBJ1-3; length: 12; D: NA; size: NA; V: TRBV30
DNA: TGTGCCAGCTCACCAAGGGGGGTGGAGACCCAGTACTTC; CDR3: CASSPRGVETQYF; J: TRBJ2-5; length: 13; D: NA; size: NA; V: TRBV18
DNA: TGTGCCAGCAGCTTGAAGCGGCTAGGGAGAGGTGAAAAACTGTTTTTT; CDR3: CASSLKRLGRGEKLFF; J: TRBJ1-4; length: 16; D: NA; size: NA; V: TRBV5-8
DNA: TGTGCCACCAGTGATTCATCGACAGGACCGCGCAATGAGCAGTTCTTC; CDR3: CATSDSSTGPRNEQFF; J: TRBJ2-1; length: 16; D: NA; size: NA; V: TRBV24-1
DNA: TGTGCCAGCAGAGACAGGGGATCTAGTTGGGACGAGCAGTACTTC; CDR3: CASRDRGSSWDEQYF; J: TRBJ2-7; length: 15; D: TRBD1; size: once; V: TRBV6-5
DNA: TGTGCCAGCAGTCCAACACAGGGCCCGAGGCAGTACTTC; CDR3: CASSPTQGPRQYF; J: TRBJ2-7; length: 13; D: NA; size: NA; V: TRBV12-3/TRBV12-4
DNA: TGTGCCAGCAGTTACTCGGCTAACCTGAACACTGAAGCTTTCTTT; CDR3: CASSYSANLNTEAFF; J: TRBJ1-1; length: 15; D: NA; size: NA; V: TRBV6-6
DNA: TGCAGTGTGGCGGGGGATGAAAGCCAAGCTTTCTTT; CDR3: CSVAGDESQAFF; J: TRBJ1-1; length: 12; D: NA; size: NA; V: TRBV29-1
DNA: TGTGCCAGCAGCTTAGTCGAGGGGGTTGAGCAGTTCTTC; CDR3: CASSLVEGVEQFF; J: TRBJ2-1; length: 13; D: NA; size: NA; V: TRBV7-9
DNA: TGTGCCAGCACCCTAGGGTCACTTAACACTGAAGCTTTCTTT; CDR3: CASTLGSLNTEAFF; J: TRBJ1-1; length: 14; D: NA; size: NA; V: TRBV28
DNA: TGTGCCAGTAGTTATAGCGTCTCCGGGGAGCTGTTTTTT; CDR3: CASSYSVSGELFF; J: TRBJ2-2; length: 13; D: NA; size: NA; V: TRBV19
DNA: TGTGCTAGTGGTAGCGGGTCGAACACCGGGGAGCTGTTTTTT; CDR3: CASGSGSNTGELFF; J: TRBJ2-2; length: 14; D: NA; size: NA; V: TRBV12-5
DNA: TGTGCCAGCAGTGGACAGGGCGAAGCTAACTATGGCTACACCTTC; CDR3: CASSGQGEANYGYTF; J: TRBJ1-2; length: 15; D: TRBD1; size: NA; V: TRBV2
DNA: TGTGCCACCAGTCGAGCGGGAGTCGATGAGCAGTTCTTC; CDR3: CATSRAGVDEQFF; J: TRBJ2-1; length: 13; D: TRBD2; size: NA; V: TRBV24-1
DNA: TGCAGCGCTGGGACAGATGGATTCAGGGAAGGCTACACCTTC; CDR3: CSAGTDGFREGYTF; J: TRBJ1-2; length: 14; D: TRBD1; size: NA; V: TRBV29-1
DNA: TGTGCCAGCAGTGGGACTAGCGGGCCCTACGAGCAGTACTTC; CDR3: CASSGTSGPYEQYF; J: TRBJ2-7; length: 14; D: TRBD2; size: NA; V: TRBV25-1
DNA: TGCGCCAGGGGCGACTACGAGCAGTACTTC; CDR3: CARGDYEQYF; J: TRBJ2-7; length: 10; D: NA; size: NA; V: TRBV4-1
DNA: TGTGCCAGCAGCCTTCAGGGAGGGAATGAAAAACTGTTTTTT; CDR3: CASSLQGGNEKLFF; J: TRBJ1-4; length: 14; D: NA; size: NA; V: TRBV7-9
DNA: TGTGCCAGCAGCCAAGGACTTAGCACAGATACGCAGTATTTT; CDR3: CASSQGLSTDTQYF; J: TRBJ2-3; length: 14; D: NA; size: NA; V: TRBV4-2
DNA: TGTGCCAGCAGTCGAAACAGGGGCACCTATGGCTACACCTTC; CDR3: CASSRNRGTYGYTF; J: TRBJ1-2; length: 14; D: TRBD1; size: NA; V: TRBV6-5
DNA: TGTGCCAGCAGCTTCGGACCCCCCTCCTACAATGAGCAGTTCTTC; CDR3: CASSFGPPSYNEQFF; J: TRBJ2-1; length: 15; D: NA; size: NA; V: TRBV7-2
DNA: TGTGCCAGCAGTTTAAACCCGGCAGGGACTAATGAAAAACTGTTTTTT; CDR3: CASSLNPAGTNEKLFF; J: TRBJ1-4; length: 16; D: NA; size: NA; V: TRBV28
DNA: TGCAGTGCTAGTCCAATACAGGGGGGCCAACGAATTGAGCAGTTCTTC; CDR3: CSASPIQGGQRIEQFF; J: TRBJ2-1; length: 16; D: TRBD1; size: NA; V: TRBV20-1
DNA: TGCGCCAGCAGCCAAGATCAAGGGGGATCGATTGGCTACACCTTC; CDR3: CASSQDQGGSIGYTF; J: TRBJ1-2; length: 15; D: NA; size: NA; V: TRBV4-1
DNA: TGCAGCGTTGAAGATCTTTTCTACGAGCAGTACTTC; CDR3: CSVEDLFYEQYF; J: TRBJ2-7; length: 12; D: NA; size: NA; V: TRBV29-1
DNA: TGCGCCAGCAGTGGCGGGACCCAAGAGACCCAGTACTTC; CDR3: CASSGGTQETQYF; J: TRBJ2-5; length: 13; D: NA; size: NA; V: TRBV10-2
DNA: TGTGCCACCAGCAGAGATGTGACCTCTGAGGCCAACGTCCTGACTTTC; CDR3: CATSRDVTSEANVLTF; J: TRBJ2-6; length: 16; D: NA; size: NA; V: TRBV15
DNA: TGCAGCGTTGTCCTGGGTACAGATACGCAGTATTTT; CDR3: CSVVLGTDTQYF; J: TRBJ2-3; length: 12; D: NA; size: NA; V: TRBV29-1
DNA: TGTGCCAGCAGGAACTCCTACGAGCAGTACTTC; CDR3: CASRNSYEQYF; J: TRBJ2-7; length: 11; D: NA; size: NA; V: TRBV6-5
DNA: TGTGCCTCCTGGGGGGTTCAGACAGATACGCAGTATTTT; CDR3: CASWGVQTDTQYF; J: TRBJ2-3; length: 13; D: NA; size: NA; V: TRBV30
DNA: TGTGCCAGCAGTGTTAAGTCTGGTCAGCCCCAGCATTTT; CDR3: CASSVKSGQPQHF; J: TRBJ1-5; length: 13; D: NA; size: NA; V: TRBV28
DNA: TGTGCCAGCAGTTACAGGGGGCGGGAAGATACGCAGTATTTT; CDR3: CASSYRGREDTQYF; J: TRBJ2-3; length: 14; D: NA; size: NA; V: TRBV6-5